A single sample is the source of the 29 T cell receptor beta chains below, sequenced in a study of cytomegalovirus exposure and HLA in healthy donors. Some clones are missing from TCRdb's copy, which holds only in-frame ones; the method was immunoSEQ multiplex PCR. Among about 54,000 clones listed, approximately 89% were seen once. The material sequenced was PBMCs. Every receptor here comes from a woman under 30 in good health and CMV-seropositive.

This chain uses TRBV20-1 with TRBJ1-2; D not certain. CDR1 DFQATT and CDR2 SNEGSKA come from the germline V gene (reference sequence). CDR3 length: 11 amino acids. V gave up 3 bases and J gave up 5 bases, with 7 bases separating them. The CDR3: CSASPRYGYTF. CDR3 DNA sequence: TGCAGTGCTAGCCCGAGGTATGGCTACACCTTC.

This chain joins TRBV25-1 and TRBJ2-7, with TRBD2 as a possible D gene (6 bases). The V end was cut by 3 bases, the J end by 2 bases, with 11 bases between. Germline loops: CDR1 MGHDK, CDR2 SYGVNS. The CDR3 covers 14 residues. The CDR3 is CASSERGLTYEQYF. The DNA for the CDR3 is TGTGCCAGCAGTGAGAGGGGACTTACCTACGAGCAGTACTTC.

The chain combines TRBV4-1 with TRBJ1-4, with 8 bases that match TRBD1. Germline trimming cut 3 bases from V and 4 bases from J; bases unmatched to any gene: 4. The CDR3 spans 15 residues. CDR1 is MGHRA, CDR2 YSYEKL, per germline. The DNA for the CDR3 is TGCGCCAGCAGCCAGCAGACAGGGGTTAATGAAAAACTGTTTTTT. This encodes CASSQQTGVNEKLFF.

This clone was seen once. J is TRBJ1-1 and V is TRBV19; TRBD1 might be the D (5 bases). CDR1 and CDR2 from the germline V gene are LNHDA and SQIVND (reference sequence). V lost 7 bases and J 3 bases, leaving 15 bases between the germline ends. The CDR3 consists of 14 residues. CDR3 nucleotides: TGTGCCAGTATGCTTCCCGGGGGTGACACTGAAGCTTTCTTT. This codes for CASMLPGGDTEAFF.

The chain links TRBV13 to TRBJ2-1; TRBD1 is a possible D gene (5 bases). CDR1 and CDR2 (germline): PRHDT, FYEKMQ (reference sequence). This CDR3 region has 13 residues. The ends were cut back, 5 bases at V and 3 bases at J, with 8 bases in the middle. CDR3 amino acids: CASSIQGYNEQFF. As DNA, the CDR3 is TGTGCCAGCAGCATCCAGGGCTACAATGAGCAGTTCTTC.

The chain joins TRBV5-6 to TRBJ2-7; 7 bases line up with TRBD2. The CDR3 consists of 15 residues. The V gene's germline CDR1 is SGHDT and CDR2 YYEEEE. V lost 2 bases to trimming and J lost 1 base; unmatched junction nucleotides: 6. This CDR3 reads CASSFQVGGSYEQYF. CDR3 sequence (DNA): TGTGCCAGCAGCTTCCAAGTGGGGGGGTCCTACGAGCAGTACTTC.

CDR3 amino acids: CASGPGQVDYTIYF. The CDR3 bases are TGTGCCAGCGGCCCGGGACAGGTAGATTACACCATATATTTT. V and J are TRBV9 and TRBJ1-3, with 8 bases matching TRBD1. CDR3 length equals 14 residues. CDR1 is SGDLS, CDR2 YYNGEE, per germline. J was trimmed by 8 bases and V by 7 bases; bases with no gene match: 11.

The chain links TRBV5-1 to TRBJ2-3; D is undetermined. The CDR3 has 15 amino acids. CDR1 and CDR2 (germline): SGHRS, YFSETQ. The germline V and J ends were trimmed by 0 bases and 2 bases, with 10 bases remaining between them. The CDR3 region has the DNA TGCGCCAGCAGCTTGGTGCCCGCGCACACAGATACGCAGTATTTT. As protein: CASSLVPAHTDTQYF.

This clone has a handful of counts. V usage is TRBV5-1 and J usage is TRBJ1-2; D is uncertain. The V end lost 0 bases, the J end lost 1 base, and 4 bases lay between the germline ends. The CDR3 length is 13 residues. From germline, CDR1 is SGHRS and CDR2 YFSETQ. CDR3 coding DNA: TGCGCCAGCAGCTTGGACGGTAACTATGGCTACACCTTC. Translation gives CASSLDGNYGYTF.

V usage is TRBV30 and J usage is TRBJ1-5; a weak D match, TRBD1 (5 bases). This CDR3 is 14 amino acids long. The germline CDR1 and CDR2 sequences are GTSNPN and SVGIG (reference sequence). The V gene lost 4 bases and the J gene lost 2 bases, with 12 bases spanning the gap. The CDR3 spells CAWTEGYGNQPQHF. DNA for the CDR3: TGTGCCTGGACGGAGGGGTACGGCAATCAGCCCCAGCATTTT.

This sequence joins TRBV30 and TRBJ1-2, with unresolved D. Trimming removed 4 bases from V and 0 bases from J, with 12 bases in between. The CDR3 totals 14 residues. The germline CDR1 and CDR2 sequences are GTSNPN and SVGIG (reference sequence). This chain's CDR3 is CAWNSGGPNYGYTF. The CDR3 nucleotides read TGTGCCTGGAATTCCGGCGGCCCTAACTATGGCTACACCTTC.

V is TRBV28 and J is TRBJ1-1; the D is unclear. CDR1 is MDHEN and CDR2 is SYDVKM in the germline V gene. The CDR3 runs to 13 residues. Trimming took 7 bases from V and 1 from J, leaving 10 bases between them. CDR3 amino acids: CASIPGTNTEAFF. The CDR3 region has the DNA TGTGCCAGCATACCGGGTACGAACACTGAAGCTTTCTTT.

V and J are TRBV27 and TRBJ2-7; possibly TRBD2 for D (5 bases). Trimming pared 4 bases from V and 3 bases from J, leaving 10 bases between. The CDR3 covers 13 residues. Germline CDR1 reads MNHEY; CDR2 reads SMNVEV (reference sequence). The CDR3: CASSYGLHYEQYF. CDR3 nucleotide sequence: TGTGCCAGCAGTTATGGACTTCACTACGAGCAGTACTTC.

V and J are TRBV10-3 and TRBJ2-1; no clear D. The germline CDR1 and CDR2 sequences are ENHRY and SYGVKD. V was trimmed by 8 bases and J by 6 bases, leaving 20 bases between them. The CDR3 extends over 15 amino acids. The CDR3, as DNA: TGTGCCATCTTAGGTGTTGGGCAGCATGTCAATGAGCAGTTCTTC. It is translated as CAILGVGQHVNEQFF.

This clone was seen only a few times. The chain couples TRBV6-6 to TRBJ1-1; no clear D. CDR1 is MNHNY and CDR2 is SVGAGI in the germline V gene (reference sequence). V shed 6 bases and J shed 5 bases, with 10 bases lying between them. The CDR3 has 12 amino acids. The DNA of the CDR3 is TGTGCCAGCAGCTACGAGGGAACTGAAGCTTTCTTT. Its translation: CASSYEGTEAFF.

The chain couples TRBV19 to TRBJ2-1, with 10 bases that match TRBD1. V was clipped by 5 bases and J by 8 bases; unmatched bases: 9. The CDR3 runs 15 residues. Germline CDR1 LNHDA, CDR2 SQIVND (reference sequence). The CDR3 spells CASSPWTGGGDEQFF. CDR3 nucleotides: TGTGCCAGTAGTCCCTGGACAGGGGGAGGTGATGAGCAGTTCTTC.

This clone was seen just once. The chain has TRBV10-3 and TRBJ2-3; TRBD2 matches at 10 bases. Germline trimming cut 7 bases from V and 5 bases from J; bases unmatched to any gene: 12. Germline-derived CDR1 and CDR2 are ENHRY and SYGVKD. This CDR3 contains 16 residues. The CDR3: CAINSVSGGRLDTQYF. The CDR3 coding sequence is TGTGCCATCAACTCGGTTAGCGGGGGGCGGCTAGATACGCAGTATTTT.

This chain links TRBV5-5 with TRBJ1-1; D is possibly TRBD1 (5 bases). This CDR3 region has 15 residues. The germline V gene encodes CDR1 SGHKS and CDR2 YYEKEE (reference sequence). V dropped 2 bases and J dropped 0 bases, with 11 bases sitting between them. The CDR3, as DNA: TGTGCCAGCAGCTTCGGGCGCAGGGTGAACACTGAAGCTTTCTTT. Amino acids: CASSFGRRVNTEAFF.

V gene TRBV7-7 combines with J gene TRBJ2-1, with D possibly TRBD2 on 5 matching bases. The CDR3 sequence is 13 residues long. Per germline, CDR1 SSHAT and CDR2 FNYEAQ (reference sequence). The CDR3 DNA follows: TGTGCTACTCGCAGCCCGGGGTCCAATGAGCAGTTCTTC. Translating gives CATRSPGSNEQFF.

This rearrangement joins TRBV28 to TRBJ2-2; D is perhaps TRBD2 (5 bases). The CDR3 has 12 residues. The germline CDR1 and CDR2 sequences are MDHEN and SYDVKM. V was clipped by 8 bases and J by 7 bases, with 11 bases between them. CDR3 sequence (DNA): TGTGCCAGCCTGGGGAGCGGCGGGGAGCTGTTTTTT. This encodes CASLGSGGELFF.

This sequence joins TRBV27 and TRBJ1-5, with TRBD1 matching 7 bases. V shed 8 bases and J 5 bases; nucleotides not matched to a gene: 12. Germline V lookup: CDR1 MNHEY, CDR2 SMNVEV (reference sequence). The CDR3 totals 15 residues. The CDR3 nucleotides are TGTGCCAGCTCCCTCACCGGGACAGATTATCAGCCCCAGCATTTT. Translation gives CASSLTGTDYQPQHF.

This clone appeared once. The chain links TRBV9 to TRBJ2-3; D perhaps matches TRBD2 (7 bases). This CDR3 is 16 amino acids long. Trimming stripped 0 bases from V and 2 bases from J, with 13 bases between. Germline V gene lookup returns CDR1 SGDLS and CDR2 YYNGEE. The CDR3 bases are TGTGCCAGCAGCGTAGATGCGGGGGCGCACACAGATACGCAGTATTTT. Translation: CASSVDAGAHTDTQYF.

J is TRBJ1-3 and V is TRBV6-1; 7 positions agree with TRBD1. The ends lost 4 bases at V and 0 bases at J; junction bases unmatched: 6. CDR1 and CDR2 from the germline V gene are MNHNS and SASEGT. This CDR3 has 16 amino acids. CDR3 in DNA: TGTGCCAGCAGTGTCACAGGGGAATCCTCTGGAAACACCATATATTTT. It encodes CASSVTGESSGNTIYF.

The genes are TRBV7-2 and TRBJ1-2, with unresolved D. Per the germline V gene, CDR1 is SGHTA and CDR2 is FQGNSA. This CDR3 comprises 16 residues. The germline V and J ends were trimmed by 2 bases and 5 bases, with 18 bases remaining between them. DNA of the CDR3: TGTGCCAGCAGCTTAAAGCAGACGAGCGAGGAGTATGGCTACACCTTC. This sequence encodes CASSLKQTSEEYGYTF.

As to this clone: The same CDR3 can be traced to other DNA sequences in this sample. J is TRBJ2-1 and V is TRBV6-4; 8 nucleotides align to TRBD1. The V gene's germline CDR1 is MRHNA and CDR2 SNTAGT. V shed 4 bases and J 8 bases; nucleotides not matched to a gene: 4. The CDR3 has 13 amino acids. The CDR3 DNA sequence: TGTGCCAGCAGTGTAGACAGGGGCGATGAGCAGTTCTTC. It codes for CASSVDRGDEQFF.

As for this clone: Germline and junction disagree at one end, which may indicate a read error. V gene TRBV4-1 combines with J gene TRBJ2-1; D possibly corresponds to TRBD1 (8 bases). The germline gives CDR1 MGHRA, CDR2 YSYEKL. The CDR3 covers 15 residues. CDR3 residues: CASTQRLQGGSEQFF. CDR3 sequence (DNA): TGCGCCAGCACCCAACGGCTACAGGGGGGGAGTGAGCAGTTCTTC.

The V and J genes are TRBV7-9 and TRBJ1-1; 7 bases are a match to TRBD1. The CDR3 is 16 residues long. V lost 5 bases, J lost 4 bases, and 13 bases stayed unmatched. Germline lookup yields CDR1 SEHNR and CDR2 FQNEAQ (reference sequence). The CDR3 loop reads CASSVRTGIVRTEAFF. The CDR3 nucleotides are TGTGCCAGCAGCGTACGGACAGGTATTGTTCGCACTGAAGCTTTCTTT.

The CDR3 DNA reads TGCGCCAGCAGCCAAGATAGGGACAGGGGGCTCTATAATTCACCCCTCCACTTT. This gives the protein CASSQDRDRGLYNSPLHF. The chain joins TRBV4-3 to TRBJ1-6, with 12 positions matching TRBD1. The length of the CDR3 is 18 residues. Trimming cost V 0 bases and J 3 bases; bases outside gene matches: 3. Germline CDR1 reads LGHNA; CDR2 reads YSLEER.

The genes are TRBV5-1 and TRBJ2-7; TRBD1 matches 9 bases. V shed 5 bases and J 5 bases; nucleotides not matched to a gene: 8. The length of the CDR3 is 14 residues. CDR1 and CDR2 from the germline V gene are SGHRS and YFSETQ. The CDR3 loop is CASRPGTGSNEQYF. The CDR3 coding sequence is TGCGCCAGCAGGCCCGGGACAGGGAGTAACGAGCAGTACTTC.